This T cell receptor beta chain was sequenced during a study of beta chain features in type 1 diabetes. Whole-study context: Fewer than 140,000,000 sorted cells were examined across all samples. Whole-study findings and limits: Shorter TCRB CDR3s, moderately but significantly so, were found in Type 1 diabetes patients in all four CD4+ subsets. A greater similarity of naive, central memory and Treg TCRB repertoires was seen among patients than among healthy donors.

Every donor had blood drawn once into heparin, around 120 mL on average. Populations obtained by sorting all exceeded 95% purity. Sequencing targeted expressed TCRB transcripts, as all isolated RNA had been reverse transcribed. Libraries were prepared by immunoSEQ multiplex PCR; TCRdb keeps only in-frame clonotypes and omits some of them. This table holds hundreds of thousands of clones, 13% found once. On this clone itself: What it recognizes is unknown.

This CDR3 has 14 residues. Germline V gives CDR1 SGHTA, CDR2 FQGNSA. V lost 4 bases to trimming and J lost 6 bases, with 13 bases between them. The receptor was isolated from a man aged 18 to 29 with type 1 diabetes. Sequencing was performed on naive CD4+ T cells from blood. The chain joins TRBV7-2 to TRBJ1-5; D not certain. The CDR3 nucleotides read TGTGCCAGCAGCTCAGGACTGCCGGGTCAGCCCCAGCATTTT. This codes for CASSSGLPGQPQHF.